The clone carrying this T cell receptor beta chain came up a few times. Its target is not known. The data originate from a study of identical twins. Whole-study results and caveats: Cross-sectional statistics underpinned the conclusions; the same donors were not followed. Memory repertoires showed no such pattern, whereas abundant cord blood beta clonotypes carried fewer insertions.

With 1 base clipped from V and 2 bases from J, the junction kept 8 bases outside the gene matches. The CDR3 covers 16 residues. The germline V gene has CDR1 SGHRS and CDR2 YFSETQ. MiXCR was run by TCRdb on the 5' RACE reads, yielding one entry per CDR3 protein. The sample includes 1.5 million to 2 million distinct CDR3 sequences, 32% of them seen just once. This chain links TRBV5-1 with TRBJ2-7; 8 bases align to TRBD1. The specimen was cord blood. This sequence originates from a newborn girl in good health. CDR3 in DNA: TGCGCCAGCAGCTTGTCGGTCAGGGGGCTACCCTACGAGCAGTACTTC. This encodes CASSLSVRGLPYEQYF.